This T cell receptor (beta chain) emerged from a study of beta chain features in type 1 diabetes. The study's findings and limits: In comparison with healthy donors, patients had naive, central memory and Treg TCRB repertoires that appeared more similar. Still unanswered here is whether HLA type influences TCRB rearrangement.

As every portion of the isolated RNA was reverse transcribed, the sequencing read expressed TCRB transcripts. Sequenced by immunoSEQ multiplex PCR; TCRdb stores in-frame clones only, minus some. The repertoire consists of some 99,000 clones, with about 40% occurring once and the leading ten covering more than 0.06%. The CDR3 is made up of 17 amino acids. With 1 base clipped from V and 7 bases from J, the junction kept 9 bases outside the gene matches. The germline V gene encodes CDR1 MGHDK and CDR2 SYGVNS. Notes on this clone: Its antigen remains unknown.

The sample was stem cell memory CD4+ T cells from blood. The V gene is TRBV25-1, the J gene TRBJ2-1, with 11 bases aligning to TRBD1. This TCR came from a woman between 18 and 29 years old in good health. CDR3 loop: CASSESPGQGAFNEQFF. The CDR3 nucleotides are TGTGCCAGCAGTGAATCCCCTGGACAGGGGGCCTTTAATGAGCAGTTCTTC. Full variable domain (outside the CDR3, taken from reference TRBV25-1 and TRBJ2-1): EADIYQTPRYLVIGTGKKITLECSQTMGHDKMYWYQQDPGMELHLIHYSYGVNSTEKGDLSSESTVSRIRTEHFPLTLESARPSHTSQYLCASSESPGQGAFNEQFFGPGTRLTVL.